Presented here are 30 T cell receptor beta chains from one specimen sequenced in a study of pediatric ulcerative colitis (dated by TCRdb to between 2018 and 2021). Receptor libraries were prepared by the immunoSEQ multiplex PCR assay. The table comes from immuneACCESS by way of TCRdb, which keeps in-frame sequences with V and J called. Part of the clones is missing from these tables; in studies checked, under half for an unresolved V gene and the rest for unknown reasons. The sample includes roughly 25,000 clones, with roughly 74% observed a single time. The ten top clones hold approximately 8% of the sample. During colonoscopy, one to two pinch biopsies were obtained from the rectum for research purposes. Input material: gut tissue. Source of these receptors: a boy younger than 18 with severe ulcerative colitis.

This CDR3 is CSVIVAGVEAFF. CDR3 coding DNA: TGCAGCGTTATAGTCGCGGGAGTTGAAGCTTTCTTT. The rearrangement links TRBV29-1 to TRBJ1-1; D not resolved. The CDR3 spans 12 residues. V was shortened by 5 bases and J by 7 bases, with 14 bases between the two germline ends. Germline-derived CDR1 and CDR2 are SQVTM and ANQGSEA.

In its sample, this clone ranks as medium-sized (0.01 to 0.1%). The V call is TRBV29-1, the J call TRBJ2-2, with a weak D call TRBD2 (5 bases). The CDR3 has 12 residues. V was trimmed by 5 bases and J by 4 bases, leaving 8 bases between them. CDR1 SQVTM and CDR2 ANQGSEA come from the germline V gene. This chain's CDR3 is CSVLSGTGELFF. For the CDR3, the DNA is TGCAGCGTTCTCAGCGGCACCGGGGAGCTGTTTTTT.

This clone appeared a few times. The chain couples TRBV7-2 to TRBJ2-5; D remains ambiguous. Germline V lookup: CDR1 SGHTA, CDR2 FQGNSA. This CDR3 spans 13 amino acids. Trimming cost V 3 bases and J 2 bases, with 7 bases left between them. The CDR3 sequence is CASSLMKQETQYF. Written as DNA, the CDR3 is TGTGCCAGCAGCTTGATGAAACAAGAGACCCAGTACTTC.

The rearrangement uses TRBV11-2 and TRBJ2-2; TRBD2 agrees at 9 bases. With 7 bases clipped from V and 3 bases from J, the junction kept 6 bases outside the gene matches. Germline loops: CDR1 SGHAT, CDR2 FQNNGV. The CDR3 sequence is 15 residues long. CDR3 DNA: TGTGCCAGCACCGGGACTAGCAGACACACCGGGGAGCTGTTTTTT. Amino acids: CASTGTSRHTGELFF.

Notes on this clone: Other nucleotide sequences in the sample specify the same CDR3. The genes are TRBV5-1 and TRBJ2-1, with 10 bases identical to TRBD2. CDR3 size: 16 residues. CDR1 is SGHRS and CDR2 is YFSETQ in the germline V gene. The J segment lost 0 bases and the V segment lost 0 bases, leaving 0 bases of the junction unmatched. The CDR3 protein is CASSLGLAGSYNEQFF. CDR3 DNA sequence: TGCGCCAGCAGCTTGGGACTAGCGGGCTCCTACAATGAGCAGTTCTTC.

The chain combines TRBV11-3 with TRBJ2-1; D might be TRBD2 (6 bases). V dropped 3 bases and J dropped 6 bases, with 12 bases sitting between them. This CDR3 is 14 amino acids long. Germline V CDR1 and CDR2: SGHNT, YENEEA. Here the CDR3 DNA reads TGTGCCAGCAGCTTGGGGGAGGTTCGCAATGAGCAGTTCTTC. Translation gives CASSLGEVRNEQFF.

The chain combines TRBV28 with TRBJ2-5, with 9 bases fitting TRBD2. The CDR3 totals 15 residues. Germline CDR1 and CDR2: MDHEN and SYDVKM. Losses at the gene ends were 3 bases for V and 5 bases for J; bases not matched to a gene: 7. The CDR3 here is CASSFFAGGRETQYF. CDR3 DNA: TGTGCCAGCAGTTTTTTCGCGGGAGGGCGGGAGACCCAGTACTTC.

This clone is judged medium-sized. The sample holds other DNA sequences that translate to the same CDR3. V gene TRBV10-2 combines with J gene TRBJ1-5; D uncertain. The ends were cut back, 0 bases at V and 0 bases at J, with 9 bases in the middle. CDR3 length: 16 residues. Germline CDR1 reads WSHSY; CDR2 reads SAAADI. The CDR3 protein is CASSESPGNSNQPQHF. As DNA, the CDR3 is TGCGCCAGCAGTGAGTCTCCAGGTAATAGCAATCAGCCCCAGCATTTT.

The chain combines TRBV29-1 with TRBJ2-7; 9 nucleotides match TRBD2. Trimming at V came to 4 bases and at J to 8 bases, leaving 12 bases not matched to a gene. The germline V gene encodes CDR1 SQVTM and CDR2 ANQGSEA. The CDR3 is 14 residues long. CDR3 bases: TGCAGCGTTGCAGGCGGGAGGGACCTTAGTAAGCAGTACTTC. Amino acids: CSVAGGRDLSKQYF.

The genes are TRBV11-3 and TRBJ2-3; D remains ambiguous. The CDR3 sequence is 13 residues long. V gave up 1 base and J gave up 4 bases, with 6 bases separating them. Germline V gene lookup returns CDR1 SGHNT and CDR2 YENEEA. CDR3 region: CASSLAFADTQYF. The DNA of the CDR3 is TGTGCCAGCAGCTTAGCCTTCGCAGATACGCAGTATTTT.

V is TRBV19 and J is TRBJ2-5; a possible D gene is TRBD2 (6 bases). Trimming left V 8 bases short and J 7 bases short, with 17 bases between. Looked up from germline, CDR1 is LNHDA and CDR2 is SQIVND (reference sequence). The CDR3 is 13 residues long. The DNA for the CDR3 is TGTGCCAGTGCGGGCGGGGCGCCGCGGACCCAGTACTTC. Translating it yields CASAGGAPRTQYF.

This clone turned up a few times. The chain combines TRBV5-1 with TRBJ2-1, with TRBD2 as a possible D gene (5 bases). The CDR3 extends over 17 amino acids. V was trimmed by 4 bases and J by 0 bases, leaving 17 bases between them. The V gene's germline CDR1 is SGHRS and CDR2 YFSETQ. CDR3: CASSPDFSANSYNEQFF. As DNA, the CDR3 is TGCGCCAGCAGCCCGGACTTCTCAGCTAACTCCTACAATGAGCAGTTCTTC. The variable domain in full, completed from reference TRBV5-1 and TRBJ2-1, reads KAGVTQTPRYLIKTRGQQVTLSCSPISGHRSVSWYQQTPGQGLQFLFEYFSETQRNKGNFPGRFSGRQFSNSRSEMNVSTLELGDSALYLCASSPDFSANSYNEQFFGPGTRLTVL.

This clone showed up just a few times. This chain joins TRBV5-1 and TRBJ2-7; TRBD2 matches 12 bases. Trimming took 0 bases from V and 3 from J; bases not matched to a gene: 13. Germline values: CDR1 SGHRS, CDR2 YFSETQ. The CDR3 is 19 amino acids. The chain's CDR3 is CASSLEPRPTSGSNYEQYF. The CDR3 region has the DNA TGCGCCAGCAGCTTGGAACCGCGGCCGACTAGCGGGAGCAACTACGAGCAGTACTTC.

V gene TRBV5-1 combines with J gene TRBJ1-4; 9 bases map to TRBD1. The CDR3 length is 16 residues. V shed 3 bases and J 2 bases; nucleotides not matched to a gene: 5. The germline V gene has CDR1 SGHRS and CDR2 YFSETQ. The CDR3 DNA is TGCGCCAGCAGCTCCGGGACAGGGTTCACTAATGAAAAACTGTTTTTT. Protein: CASSSGTGFTNEKLFF.

This clone was observed once. The chain combines TRBV27 with TRBJ2-3; 9 bases are a match to TRBD2. CDR3 length equals 16 residues. Losses at the gene ends were 3 bases for V and 5 bases for J; bases not matched to a gene: 9. Germline V lookup: CDR1 MNHEY, CDR2 SMNVEV (reference sequence). Written as DNA, the CDR3 is TGTGCCAGCAGTTTCTCGGCGGGAGGGGCGGGAGATACGCAGTATTTT. The encoded protein is CASSFSAGGAGDTQYF.

This clone was recorded a few times. V is TRBV27 and J is TRBJ1-5; D is unresolved. The CDR3 runs to 12 residues. Deletions cut 5 bases from V and 6 bases from J, with 8 bases between. Germline values: CDR1 MNHEY, CDR2 SMNVEV (reference sequence). This chain's CDR3 is CASSRVGQPQHF. The CDR3 nucleotides read TGTGCCAGCAGTAGGGTCGGTCAGCCCCAGCATTTT.

The chain combines TRBV5-1 with TRBJ2-7; 10 bases are a match to TRBD2. The CDR3 covers 14 residues. After removal of 2 bases from V and 6 bases from J, the junction contained 5 bases not matched to a gene. The germline gives CDR1 SGHRS, CDR2 YFSETQ. CDR3 bases: TGCGCCAGCAGCTTAGCGGGAGGGCCTGGCGAGCAGTACTTC. Its translation is CASSLAGGPGEQYF.

The CDR3: CASSSTDWEATEAFF. The CDR3 DNA follows: TGTGCCAGCAGCTCGACAGACTGGGAGGCCACTGAAGCTTTCTTT. This chain connects TRBV7-9 to TRBJ1-1, with D tentatively TRBD1 (5 bases). CDR1 is SEHNR, CDR2 FQNEAQ, per germline (reference sequence). The germline V and J ends were trimmed by 4 bases and 4 bases, with 16 bases remaining between them. This CDR3 is 15 amino acids long.

This clone came up once. The chain is built from TRBV18 and TRBJ2-4; unclear D gene. Germline loops: CDR1 KGHSH, CDR2 LQKENI. This CDR3 is built from 15 residues. Trimming took off 1 base at V and 0 bases at J, with 7 bases between the two ends. CDR3 nucleotide sequence: TGTGCCAGCTCACCACTGACGGAAGCCAAAAACATTCAGTACTTC. Translation: CASSPLTEAKNIQYF.

The rearrangement uses TRBV19 and TRBJ2-1; 8 bases are shared with TRBD1. Germline CDR1 and CDR2: LNHDA and SQIVND (reference sequence). This CDR3 has 15 residues. The trim removed 6 bases at V and 9 bases at J, leaving 13 bases unmatched. The CDR3: CASRHRGELSSEQFF. DNA for the CDR3: TGTGCCAGTAGACACAGGGGGGAGTTATCGAGTGAGCAGTTCTTC. Full variable domain (missing parts from reference TRBV19 and TRBJ2-1): DGGITQSPKYLFRKEGQNVTLSCEQNLNHDAMYWYRQDPGQGLRLIYYSQIVNDFQKGDIAEGYSVSREKKESFPLTVTSAQKNPTAFYLCASRHRGELSSEQFFGPGTRLTVL.

This clone came up a few times. The V gene is TRBV4-1, the J gene TRBJ2-2; a weak D match, TRBD1 (6 bases). The CDR3 loop spans 16 amino acids. V was shortened by 0 bases and J by 7 bases, with 15 bases between the two germline ends. CDR1 is MGHRA and CDR2 is YSYEKL in the germline V gene. The CDR3 region has the DNA TGCGCCAGCAGCCAAGAAGGGACACTAGGGAGCGGGGAGCTGTTTTTT. Translation: CASSQEGTLGSGELFF.

The chain recombines TRBV6-5 with TRBJ2-5; the D gene could be TRBD1 or TRBD2 (6 bases each). The J call is in doubt because the DNA end fits TRBJ2-7 better. Germline V lookup: CDR1 MNHEY, CDR2 SVGAGI. The CDR3 totals 15 residues. This CDR3 is CASAEFPGAGYEQYF. Here the CDR3 DNA reads TGTGCCAGCGCTGAGTTTCCGGGGGCCGGGTACGAGCAGTACTTC.

The V and J genes are TRBV12-5 and TRBJ1-1; a weak D match, TRBD1 (6 bases). Germline V gives CDR1 LGHNT, CDR2 FRNRAP. V gave up 1 base and J gave up 5 bases, with 17 bases separating them. CDR3 length: 16 amino acids. The CDR3 DNA follows: TGTGCTAGTGGTTTGGACTGGTCCGGGGGCTTGACTGAAGCTTTCTTT. Residues: CASGLDWSGGLTEAFF.

The genes are TRBV7-9 and TRBJ2-2; D perhaps matches TRBD2 (5 bases). V was pared by 5 bases and J by 4 bases, with 11 bases between. Germline CDR1 SEHNR, CDR2 FQNEAQ (reference sequence). This CDR3 is built from 14 residues. This CDR3 reads CASSAHEGTGELFF. The CDR3 DNA is TGTGCCAGCAGCGCCCACGAGGGCACCGGGGAGCTGTTTTTT.

V and J are TRBV27 and TRBJ2-7; 7 bases fit TRBD2. CDR1 and CDR2 from the germline V gene are MNHEY and SMNVEV (reference sequence). The CDR3 has 14 amino acids. Germline trimming cut 5 bases from V and 5 bases from J; bases unmatched to any gene: 9. CDR3 in DNA: TGTGCCAGCAGTGGGAGGGATCGCGGCCACGAGCAGTACTTC. Its translation: CASSGRDRGHEQYF.

This clone was recorded a few times. CDR3 protein: CASSGRGTDTQYF. CDR3 DNA: TGCGCCAGCAGTGGGCGGGGCACAGATACGCAGTATTTT. The chain carries TRBV5-1 and TRBJ2-3, with D perhaps TRBD2 (5 bases). Trimming left V 5 bases short and J 1 base short, with 8 bases between. This CDR3 is built from 13 residues. From germline, CDR1 is SGHRS and CDR2 YFSETQ.

The CDR3 DNA reads TGTGCCAGCAGCTCGGACAGGTCGGGAGAGACCCAGTACTTC. It encodes CASSSDRSGETQYF. The chain links TRBV5-4 to TRBJ2-5; 7 bases fit TRBD1. The length of the CDR3 is 14 residues. The V gene's germline CDR1 is SGHNT and CDR2 YYREEE (reference sequence). The V segment lost 3 bases and the J segment 4 bases; nucleotides outside the gene matches: 6.

The V gene is TRBV13, the J gene TRBJ2-7, with 11 positions matching TRBD1. J gave up 2 bases and V 5 bases, and 14 bases lay outside the gene matches. CDR1 is PRHDT and CDR2 is FYEKMQ in the germline V gene (reference sequence). This CDR3 comprises 18 residues. CDR3 sequence reads: CASSRSRTGTGGTYEQYF. The CDR3 DNA is TGTGCCAGCAGCCGATCCAGAACCGGGACAGGGGGTACCTACGAGCAGTACTTC.

This clone showed up just a few times. The chain carries TRBV27 and TRBJ1-2; TRBD1 might be the D (6 bases). There are 15 residues in the CDR3. Trimming cost V 2 bases and J 5 bases, with 15 bases left between them. Germline CDR1 is MNHEY and CDR2 is SMNVEV (reference sequence). Here the CDR3 reads CASSLNPRGGYGYTF. As DNA, the CDR3 is TGTGCCAGCAGTTTAAATCCCAGGGGCGGGTATGGCTACACCTTC.

The chain links TRBV19 to TRBJ1-5, with no clear D. With 8 bases removed from V and 4 bases from J, the gap between germline ends came to 12 bases. The CDR3 runs 13 residues. Germline assignment: CDR1 LNHDA and CDR2 SQIVND (reference sequence). This CDR3 is CASSETVNQPQHF. CDR3 DNA: TGTGCCAGTTCAGAGACCGTGAATCAGCCCCAGCATTTT. The variable domain in full, with the rest retrieved from reference TRBV19 and TRBJ1-5, is DGGITQSPKYLFRKEGQNVTLSCEQNLNHDAMYWYRQDPGQGLRLIYYSQIVNDFQKGDIAEGYSVSREKKESFPLTVTSAQKNPTAFYLCASSETVNQPQHFGDGTRLSIL.